Following are 25 T cell receptor beta chains from one sample sequenced in a study of T cell responses to AZD1222 COVID-19 vaccine. TCRdb's copy holds only in-frame clones and misses some; the assay was immunoSEQ multiplex PCR. The table shows 100,000 to 150,000 clones, with 90% occurring only once. This specimen consisted of peripheral blood, obtained on day 0 of AZD1222 vaccination. The receptors derive from an adult in good health.

The V gene is TRBV5-1, the J gene TRBJ2-2; D possibly uses TRBD1 or TRBD2 (6 bases each). Germline V lookup: CDR1 SGHRS, CDR2 YFSETQ. CDR3 length equals 15 residues. Between the trimmed V and J ends, which lost 0 bases and 6 bases, there was a span of 12 bases. The chain's CDR3 is CASSLAPGAPGELFF. DNA for the CDR3: TGCGCCAGCAGCTTGGCCCCGGGGGCGCCCGGGGAGCTGTTTTTT.

The chain employs TRBV27 and TRBJ2-1; D perhaps matches TRBD2 (6 bases). Germline V lookup: CDR1 MNHEY, CDR2 SMNVEV (reference sequence). V was clipped by 0 bases and J by 4 bases, with 13 bases between them. This CDR3 comprises 16 residues. CDR3 loop: CASSLSSSVDYNEQFF. In DNA form, the CDR3 reads TGTGCCAGCAGTTTATCTTCTAGCGTAGATTACAATGAGCAGTTCTTC.

The chain links TRBV3-1 (or the pseudogene TRBV3-2) to TRBJ1-3, with D hard to call. V lost 3 bases and J lost 1, with 10 bases in between. Germline CDR1 is LGHDT and CDR2 is YNNKEL (reference sequence). This CDR3 is 15 amino acids long. CDR3: CASSHRWGSGNTIYF. The CDR3 coding sequence is TGTGCCAGCAGCCACCGATGGGGTTCTGGAAACACCATATATTTT.

This clone was observed a handful of times. This chain uses TRBV27 with TRBJ1-6, with D possibly matching TRBD1 (6 bases). The CDR3 contains 17 residues. V was clipped by 3 bases and J by 7 bases, with 19 bases between them. Per the germline V gene, CDR1 is MNHEY and CDR2 is SMNVEV (reference sequence). CDR3 sequence (DNA): TGTGCCAGCAGTTTTAAAGGTTGGGGGACATTGAATTCACCCCTCCACTTT. It specifies CASSFKGWGTLNSPLHF.

The genes are TRBV19 and TRBJ2-2; a weak D match, TRBD2 (6 bases). V was trimmed by 7 bases and J by 6 bases, leaving 15 bases between them. Germline loops: CDR1 LNHDA, CDR2 SQIVND (reference sequence). This CDR3 spans 14 amino acids. As DNA, the CDR3 is TGTGCCAGTAAGAAGGAGGGAGTCCCCGGGGAGCTGTTTTTT. Residues: CASKKEGVPGELFF.

V and J are TRBV29-1 and TRBJ1-4; no clear D. Trimming took off 6 bases at V and 0 bases at J, with 8 bases between the two ends. The CDR3 spans 13 residues. Germline values: CDR1 SQVTM, CDR2 ANQGSEA. The CDR3: CSVRAPTNEKLFF. The CDR3 region has the DNA TGCAGCGTCCGGGCTCCAACTAATGAAAAACTGTTTTTT.

This sequence joins TRBV20-1 and TRBJ1-1; D is undetermined. The germline CDR1 and CDR2 sequences are DFQATT and SNEGSKA (reference sequence). The CDR3 has 11 residues. V dropped 1 base and J dropped 7 bases, with 7 bases sitting between them. The CDR3, as DNA: TGCAGTGCTAGAGTCTGGGATGAAGCTTTCTTT. Protein sequence: CSARVWDEAFF.

The rearrangement joins TRBV7-3 to TRBJ2-2; 11 bases map to TRBD2. J gave up 4 bases and V 4 bases, and 8 bases lay outside the gene matches. Germline CDR1 SGHTA, CDR2 FQGTGA. The CDR3 has 17 amino acids. CDR3 protein: CASSSILSGRGTGELFF. The CDR3 nucleotides read TGTGCCAGCAGCTCAATACTTAGCGGGAGGGGCACCGGGGAGCTGTTTTTT.

This clone is a singleton in its sample. This chain uses TRBV2 with TRBJ2-7; D not certain. This CDR3 comprises 12 residues. CDR1 and CDR2 from the germline V gene are SNHLY and FYNNEI. The V and J ends lost 6 bases and 5 bases respectively, with 11 bases between them. CDR3 bases: TGTGCCAGCAGACTTTTTCTGGACGAGCAGTACTTC. Its protein is CASRLFLDEQYF.

V and J are TRBV27 and TRBJ2-5, with D possibly being TRBD1 or TRBD2 (5 bases each). CDR3 size: 17 residues. Trimming took off 5 bases at V and 4 bases at J, with 23 bases between the two ends. Germline lookup yields CDR1 MNHEY and CDR2 SMNVEV (reference sequence). The CDR3 protein is CASSPSLGTALRETQYF. CDR3 bases: TGTGCCAGCAGTCCGTCCTTGGGGACCGCCCTCCGAGAGACCCAGTACTTC.

The chain carries TRBV6-5 and TRBJ1-3; D is uncertain. V lost 5 bases, J lost 0 bases, and 5 bases lay in between. The germline gives CDR1 MNHEY, CDR2 SVGAGI. The CDR3 runs to 13 residues. The CDR3 here is CASSRGSGNTIYF. CDR3 coding DNA: TGTGCCAGCAGTCGGGGCTCTGGAAACACCATATATTTT.

The count of this clone is one. This sequence joins TRBV11-2 and TRBJ2-1, with D possibly matching TRBD2 (6 bases). CDR3 length: 15 residues. V lost 0 bases and J 2 bases, leaving 8 bases between the germline ends. Germline V gene sequence: CDR1 SGHAT, CDR2 FQNNGV. The CDR3 DNA reads TGTGCCAGCAGCTTAGACGGGAGCGCCTACAATGAGCAGTTCTTC. Residues: CASSLDGSAYNEQFF.

The chain links TRBV12-3 or TRBV12-4 to TRBJ1-2; the D is unclear. The CDR3 contains 11 residues. V was clipped by 4 bases and J by 7 bases, with 7 bases between them. As DNA, the CDR3 is TGTGCCAGCAGTTCCCTTCGTGGCTACACCTTC. Encoded protein: CASSSLRGYTF.

The rearrangement links TRBV24-1 to TRBJ2-2, with 7 bases lining up with TRBD2. Germline loops: CDR1 KGHDR, CDR2 SFDVKD. CDR3 length: 16 residues. Trimming at V came to 7 bases and at J to 4 bases, leaving 11 bases not matched to a gene. The CDR3 DNA sequence: TGTGCCACCAGCACCCGAGGGAGGGCGGGCACCGGGGAGCTGTTTTTT. It translates to CATSTRGRAGTGELFF.

The chain uses TRBV5-1 and TRBJ2-7, with D perhaps matching TRBD2 (6 bases). This CDR3 is 15 amino acids long. Germline V gene data show CDR1 as SGHRS and CDR2 as YFSETQ. V was cut by 1 base and J by 1 base, with 12 bases left in between. CDR3 loop: CASSLTAGPSYEQYF. The CDR3 DNA reads TGCGCCAGCAGCTTGACGGCGGGACCGTCCTACGAGCAGTACTTC.

The CDR3 DNA reads TGTGCCATCAGCAGGGGGGGCACTGAAGCTTTCTTT. Protein product: CAISRGGTEAFF. The chain joins TRBV10-3 to TRBJ1-1; 7 positions agree with TRBD1. CDR1 and CDR2 (germline): ENHRY, SYGVKD. The CDR3 totals 12 residues. V lost 6 bases, J lost 4 bases, and 2 bases stayed unmatched.

The chain has TRBV6-5 and TRBJ1-5; 7 bases match TRBD1. Unmatched junction bases numbered 8, after V lost 4 bases and J lost 5 bases. The CDR3 contains 15 residues. Germline V gene data show CDR1 as MNHEY and CDR2 as SVGAGI. The CDR3 DNA sequence: TGTGCCAGCAGTTCAGGGGGACCGGGCGATCAGCCCCAGCATTTT. Its translation: CASSSGGPGDQPQHF.

V is TRBV28 and J is TRBJ1-3, with D hard to call. The CDR3 runs 15 residues. V was shortened by 5 bases and J by 0 bases, with 11 bases between the two germline ends. Per the germline V gene, CDR1 is MDHEN and CDR2 is SYDVKM. CDR3: CASSPPWPSGNTIYF. CDR3 bases: TGTGCCAGCAGTCCCCCCTGGCCCTCTGGAAACACCATATATTTT.

The CDR3 DNA follows: TGTGCCAGCAGTTACCCAGCGACCGGGAGGACTGAGGGGATTTACGAGCAGTACTTC. Protein sequence: CASSYPATGRTEGIYEQYF. The rearrangement uses TRBV6-2 or TRBV6-3 and TRBJ2-7, with 7 nucleotides matching TRBD2. Unmatched junction bases numbered 20, after V lost 2 bases and J lost 4 bases. The CDR3 has 19 residues. Germline V gene sequence: CDR1 MNHEY, CDR2 SVGEGT.

The V gene is TRBV6-4, the J gene TRBJ2-1, with D possibly being TRBD2 (6 bases). The CDR3 is 15 residues long. V lost 0 bases to trimming and J lost 4 bases, with 10 bases between them. The germline V gene encodes CDR1 MRHNA and CDR2 SNTAGT. This CDR3 is CASSDSFGTYNEQFF. As DNA, the CDR3 is TGTGCCAGCAGTGACTCATTTGGGACTTACAATGAGCAGTTCTTC.

This chain uses TRBV5-1 with TRBJ2-7; D may be TRBD2 (5 bases). This CDR3 has 13 residues. CDR1 is SGHRS, CDR2 YFSETQ, per germline. V lost 0 bases and J 7 bases, leaving 11 bases between the germline ends. The CDR3 DNA sequence: TGCGCCAGCAGCTTGGTTGGCACGGGAGAGCAGTACTTC. This codes for CASSLVGTGEQYF.

V gene TRBV18 combines with J gene TRBJ1-1; no definite D call. V was pared by 6 bases and J by 0 bases, with 14 bases between. Germline CDR1 and CDR2: KGHSH and LQKENI. CDR3 length: 15 amino acids. CDR3 sequence (DNA): TGTGCCAGCTCGACCGACGGCGCAGTGAACACTGAAGCTTTCTTT. It specifies CASSTDGAVNTEAFF.

The J gene is TRBJ1-2, the V gene TRBV18; D uncertain. There are 14 residues in the CDR3. Trimming pared 2 bases from V and 7 bases from J, leaving 14 bases between. Germline V gene lookup returns CDR1 KGHSH and CDR2 LQKENI. The DNA of the CDR3 is TGTGCCAGCTCACCAACCACTCGAATTGGTGGCTACACCTTC. Its protein is CASSPTTRIGGYTF.

This sequence joins TRBV27 and TRBJ2-7; 9 nucleotides line up with TRBD2. Germline CDR1 is MNHEY and CDR2 is SMNVEV (reference sequence). Unmatched junction bases numbered 3, after V lost 3 bases and J lost 0 bases. CDR3 length: 15 amino acids. The chain's CDR3 is CASSLSSGSSYEQYF. The CDR3 DNA follows: TGTGCCAGCAGTTTGAGTAGCGGGAGCTCCTACGAGCAGTACTTC.

The chain carries TRBV5-8 and TRBJ2-7; the D gene is possibly TRBD2 (6 bases). V gave up 9 bases and J gave up 7 bases, with 26 bases separating them. Germline assignment: CDR1 SGHTS and CDR2 YDEGEE. CDR3 length equals 15 residues. As DNA, the CDR3 is TGTGCCAACAGTCCCCGGGGAAATGGGGCGGGGGAGCAGTACTTC. This codes for CANSPRGNGAGEQYF.